The 16 T cell receptor beta chains reported below all come from one sample, sequenced in a study of blood T cell repertoires in COVID-19. TCRdb's table, derived via immunoSEQ multiplex PCR, lists solely in-frame clones and lacks some. The data contain some 180,000 clones, 80% to 85% of them seen just once; the ten biggest clones take up 9.5% to 13%. The material sequenced was peripheral blood. These receptors originate from a man in his sixties or seventies with active or convalescent COVID-19.

J is TRBJ2-7 and V is TRBV24-1, with D possibly being TRBD1 (6 bases). The V gene's germline CDR1 is KGHDR and CDR2 SFDVKD. The V end lost 4 bases, the J end lost 5 bases, and 17 bases lay between the germline ends. The CDR3 loop spans 15 amino acids. CDR3 DNA sequence: TGTGCCACCAGTGACCCCAGACAGGCTTTCGACGAGCAGTACTTC. It yields the protein CATSDPRQAFDEQYF.

This sequence joins TRBV5-1 and TRBJ2-5; D is possibly TRBD1 (7 bases). From germline, CDR1 is SGHRS and CDR2 YFSETQ. The CDR3 is 17 amino acids. V was trimmed by 0 bases and J by 2 bases, leaving 17 bases between them. The CDR3 region is CASSLAGSGRGQETQYF. The CDR3, as DNA: TGCGCCAGCAGCTTGGCCGGGAGTGGCAGGGGGCAAGAGACCCAGTACTTC.

This sequence joins TRBV5-1 and TRBJ2-7; D is undetermined. This CDR3 region has 13 residues. V was trimmed by 0 bases and J by 0 bases, leaving 4 bases between them. Per germline, CDR1 SGHRS and CDR2 YFSETQ. Here the CDR3 reads CASSLAVSYEQYF. The CDR3 DNA reads as TGCGCCAGCAGCTTGGCGGTCTCCTACGAGCAGTACTTC.

The chain joins TRBV18 to TRBJ2-2; a possible D gene is TRBD2 (6 bases). CDR3 size: 15 residues. CDR1 is KGHSH and CDR2 is LQKENI in the germline V gene. V lost 4 bases and J lost 4, with 13 bases in between. The CDR3 loop is CASSLSGVTTGELFF. The CDR3 DNA sequence: TGTGCCAGCTCACTATCGGGAGTTACCACCGGGGAGCTGTTTTTT.

The V and J genes are TRBV1 and TRBJ2-5; TRBD2, as called in the table, went unchecked against the DNA. TRBV1 is recorded as a pseudogene. The CDR3 has 16 residues. CDR3 sequence: CTSSHPSGGAGETQYF. In nucleotides, the CDR3 is TGCACCAGCAGCCACCCATCCGGGGGGGCTGGGGAGACCCAGTACTTC.

This chain links TRBV7-9 with TRBJ2-2; 10 positions match TRBD1. Per germline, CDR1 SEHNR and CDR2 FQNEAQ (reference sequence). The CDR3 sequence is 15 residues long. Germline trimming cut 9 bases from V and 5 bases from J; bases unmatched to any gene: 9. The CDR3, as DNA: TGTGCCAGTAGCCGACAGGGGGCTTTAACCGGGGAGCTGTTTTTT. Translation: CASSRQGALTGELFF.

This clone has only a few counts. The chain couples TRBV18 to TRBJ2-7; 9 bases fit TRBD1. The CDR3 consists of 15 residues. Germline V gene data show CDR1 as KGHSH and CDR2 as LQKENI. V gave up 0 bases and J gave up 5 bases; unmatched junction bases: 5. CDR3 nucleotide sequence: TGTGCCAGCTCACCACCGCAACAGGGGGCTAACGAGCAGTACTTC. It encodes CASSPPQQGANEQYF.

The J gene is TRBJ2-1, the V gene TRBV6-2 or TRBV6-3, with a tentative D call TRBD1 (6 bases). Germline V lookup: CDR1 MNHEY, CDR2 SVGEGT. The V and J ends lost 2 bases and 4 bases respectively, with 21 bases between them. The CDR3 is 18 amino acids. The CDR3 coding sequence is TGTGCCAGCAGTTACGACGTGGCGACCCAAGGGGGATACAATGAGCAGTTCTTC. As protein: CASSYDVATQGGYNEQFF.

This clone was observed once. V is TRBV5-4 and J is TRBJ1-2; D perhaps matches TRBD1 (6 bases). The germline CDR1 and CDR2 sequences are SGHNT and YYREEE (reference sequence). This CDR3 is 14 amino acids long. V was pared by 2 bases and J by 4 bases, with 12 bases between. For the CDR3, the DNA is TGTGCCAGCAGCTTCTACAGGGCGGCCTATGGCTACACCTTC. Translating it yields CASSFYRAAYGYTF. Using reference TRBV5-4 and TRBJ1-2 for the parts outside the CDR3, the full variable domain is ETGVTQSPTHLIKTRGQQVTLRCSSQSGHNTVSWYQQALGQGPQFIFQYYREEENGRGNFPPRFSGLQFPNYSSELNVNALELDDSALYLCASSFYRAAYGYTFGSGTRLTVV.

This chain joins TRBV6-6 and TRBJ2-7, with D tentatively TRBD1 (6 bases). Germline V gene sequence: CDR1 MNHNY, CDR2 SVGAGI (reference sequence). The CDR3 runs 14 residues. V shed 5 bases and J shed 3 bases, with 14 bases lying between them. The CDR3 here is CASSTTGLGYEQYF. DNA for the CDR3: TGTGCCAGCAGTACCACAGGGCTTGGCTACGAGCAGTACTTC.

CDR3 residues: CASSLYRRIAAGELFF. The CDR3 bases are TGTGCCAGCAGCCTCTATCGTCGGATAGCCGCCGGGGAGCTGTTTTTT. J is TRBJ2-2 and V is TRBV7-8, with no clear D. The germline CDR1 and CDR2 sequences are SGHVS and FQNEAQ. V gave up 5 bases and J gave up 6 bases, with 19 bases separating them. The CDR3 length is 16 residues.

This clone was seen a handful of times. The genes are TRBV30 and TRBJ2-4; 15 positions match TRBD2. This CDR3 spans 15 amino acids. Per germline, CDR1 GTSNPN and CDR2 SVGIG (reference sequence). V was pared by 0 bases and J by 8 bases, with 2 bases of the junction left unmatched. The CDR3 nucleotides read TGTGCCTGGAGTGTCGGGACTAGCGGGAGGTACATTCAGTACTTC. Protein product: CAWSVGTSGRYIQYF. Filled out from reference TRBV30 and TRBJ2-4, the complete variable domain reads SQTIHQWPATLVQPVGSPLSLECTVEGTSNPNLYWYRQAAGRGLQLLFYSVGIGQISSEVPQNLSASRPQDRQFILSSKKLLLSDSGFYLCAWSVGTSGRYIQYFGAGTRLSVL.

The CDR3 coding sequence is TGTGCCAGCAGTTTATCCCGGTCAGGGGGCCAGAACACTGAAGCTTTCTTT. This sequence encodes CASSLSRSGGQNTEAFF. The chain couples TRBV28 to TRBJ1-1; TRBD1 matches 8 bases. The CDR3 spans 17 residues. With V trimmed by 1 base and J by 1 base, 8 bases remained unmatched. CDR1 and CDR2 (germline): MDHEN, SYDVKM.

The rearrangement joins TRBV2 to TRBJ1-4, with a possible D match to TRBD1 (5 bases). The germline V and J ends were trimmed by 8 bases and 3 bases, with 10 bases remaining between them. Per the germline V gene, CDR1 is SNHLY and CDR2 is FYNNEI. The CDR3 has 13 residues. The CDR3 loop reads CASHRGSNEKLFF. CDR3 DNA: TGTGCCAGCCATAGGGGTTCTAATGAAAAACTGTTTTTT.

At least ten counts were recorded for this clone. CDR3 in DNA: TGTGCCAGCAGCTTAGCTTTGGGACAGGGCGGAATCGGGGAGCTGTTTTTT. Protein sequence: CASSLALGQGGIGELFF. The chain recombines TRBV7-8 with TRBJ2-2, with 9 positions matching TRBD1. V gave up 0 bases and J gave up 7 bases; unmatched junction bases: 9. From germline, CDR1 is SGHVS and CDR2 FQNEAQ. The CDR3 sequence is 17 residues long.

The chain recombines TRBV27 with TRBJ2-6; D remains unclear. The V and J ends lost 2 bases and 1 base respectively, with 12 bases between them. CDR1 is MNHEY and CDR2 is SMNVEV in the germline V gene (reference sequence). The CDR3 runs 17 residues. The CDR3 reads CASSLPPSRSGANVLTF. CDR3 nucleotides: TGTGCCAGCAGTTTACCCCCTTCCCGGTCTGGGGCCAACGTCCTGACTTTC. Filled out from reference TRBV27 and TRBJ2-6, the complete variable domain reads EAQVTQNPRYLITVTGKKLTVTCSQNMNHEYMSWYRQDPGLGLRQIYYSMNVEVTDKGDVPEGYKVSRKEKRNFPLILESPSPNQTSLYFCASSLPPSRSGANVLTFGAGSRLTVL.